The source of this TCR beta chain is a study of blood T cell repertoires in COVID-19. Across the study: From the United States, Italy and Spain came samples of acute and convalescent COVID-19. T cells, B-cell-depleted T cells, or PBMCs provided the cDNA or gDNA that served as material.

In the authors' methods: How many nucleated cells were present was estimated from reference gene primer amplification. Only in-frame clones appear in the TCRdb table, and some are missing; sequencing was by immunoSEQ multiplex PCR. V and J calls plus clone size are reproduced from that table; the DNA served to infer D and trimming. The sample contains 270,000 or so clones, around 89% of which appear only once. This CDR3 is 13 amino acids long. Sequenced input: peripheral blood. The chain employs TRBV21-1 and TRBJ1-1. TRBV21-1 represents a pseudogene. The TCR was taken from a man aged 40-49 years with acute or convalescent COVID-19. The CDR3 reads CASSFRGSPEAFF. CDR3 bases: TGTGCCAGCAGCTTCCGAGGAAGCCCTGAAGCTTTCTTT.